The text below deals with one T cell receptor (beta chain). After removal of 1 base from V and 8 bases from J, the junction contained 6 bases not matched to a gene. The CDR3 consists of 15 residues. Germline V gene lookup returns CDR1 SGHDT and CDR2 YYEEEE. The data were obtained in a study of blood T cell repertoires in COVID-19. For the study at large: The origin of the acute and convalescent COVID-19 samples was the United States, Italy and Spain.

Profiled with immunoSEQ multiplex PCR; TCRdb holds only in-frame clones, not every one. The table lists roughly 350,000 clones, roughly 90% of them singletons. This rearrangement joins TRBV5-6 to TRBJ2-1, with 10 bases that match TRBD2. The receptor was isolated from a woman in her 70s with COVID-19, enrolled during active disease. The sequenced sample was peripheral blood. CDR3 loop: CASSLRLAGADEQFF. In DNA form, the CDR3 reads TGTGCCAGCAGCTTGAGGCTAGCGGGGGCGGATGAGCAGTTCTTC.